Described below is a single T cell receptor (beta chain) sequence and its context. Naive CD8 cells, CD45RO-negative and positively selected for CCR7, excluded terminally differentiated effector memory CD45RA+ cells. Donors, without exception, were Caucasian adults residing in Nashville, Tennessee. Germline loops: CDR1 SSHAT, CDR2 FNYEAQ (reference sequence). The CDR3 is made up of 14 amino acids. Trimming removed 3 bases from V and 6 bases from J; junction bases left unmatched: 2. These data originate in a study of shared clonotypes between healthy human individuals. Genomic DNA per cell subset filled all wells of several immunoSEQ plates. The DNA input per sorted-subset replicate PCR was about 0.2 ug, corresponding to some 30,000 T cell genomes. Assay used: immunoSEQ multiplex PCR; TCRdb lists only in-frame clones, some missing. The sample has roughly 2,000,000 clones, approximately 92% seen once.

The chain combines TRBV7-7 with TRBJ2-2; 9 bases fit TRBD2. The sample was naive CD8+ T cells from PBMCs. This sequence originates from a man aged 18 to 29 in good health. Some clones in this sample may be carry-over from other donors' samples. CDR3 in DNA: TGTGCCAGCAGCTTTAGCGGGAGTCCCGGGGAGCTGTTTTTT. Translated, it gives CASSFSGSPGELFF.